These T cell receptor beta chains were read from a single sample in a study of blood T cell repertoires in COVID-19. Sequenced by immunoSEQ multiplex PCR; TCRdb stores in-frame clones only, minus some. This table has roughly 250,000 clones, 81% appearing once. The sample comprised peripheral blood. The receptors here all came from a woman between 55 and 75 years old with active or convalescent COVID-19. Both conserved end residues are part of each CDR3. A D gene is named only where the DNA matches it firmly. Size tells how often a clone was seen (once, few, many) or the class of an expanded clone, and some rows leave it out.

clone_size	v_call	j_call	d_call	cdr3_nt	cdr3_aa
.	TRBV6-1	TRBJ2-7	TRBD1	TGTGCCAGCAGTGAAGGGACAGGGGTCTACGAGCAGTACTTC	CASSEGTGVYEQYF
once	TRBV27	TRBJ1-1	.	TGTGCCAGCAGTTATTATAGCGCACGGAGGAGGGAAGCTTTCTTT	CASSYYSARRREAFF
.	TRBV7-2	TRBJ2-5	TRBD1	TGTGCCAGCAGCTTCCTTCCCGGGACAGGGGGCGAGACCCAGTACTTC	CASSFLPGTGGETQYF
few	TRBV7-3	TRBJ1-6	TRBD1	TGTGCCAGCAGCCGGGACAGCAATTCACCCCTCCACTTT	CASSRDSNSPLHF
.	TRBV6-2/TRBV6-3	TRBJ2-7	.	TGTGCCAGCAGTTGGGCAGGGCCTATCTACGAGCAGTACTTC	CASSWAGPIYEQYF
.	TRBV5-1	TRBJ2-7	.	TGCGCCAGCAGCTTGGCGGTCTTTTACGAGCAGTACTTC	CASSLAVFYEQYF
once	TRBV18	TRBJ2-3	.	TGTGCCAGCTCACCTTGGGGGGAGGATACGCAGTATTTT	CASSPWGEDTQYF
once	TRBV3-1/TRBV3-2	TRBJ1-3	.	TGTGCCAGCAGCCAAGAGAGCGCGGGAGCTGGCTCTGGAAACACCATATATTTT	CASSQESAGAGSGNTIYF
.	TRBV6-2/TRBV6-3	TRBJ2-7	.	TGTGCCAGCAGCCCGGTGGATAGGGCCTCAAGGGGTGAGCAGTACTTC	CASSPVDRASRGEQYF
.	TRBV5-6	TRBJ2-5	TRBD1	TGTGCCAGCAGCCTCCCGACAGGGAGAGAGACCCAGTACTTC	CASSLPTGRETQYF
.	TRBV27	TRBJ2-2	TRBD1	TGTGCCAGCAGGATAAAACCCCAGGGGGCCGGGGAGCTGTTTTTT	CASRIKPQGAGELFF
once	TRBV4-2	TRBJ1-1	TRBD1	TGTGCCAGCAGCCTAACAGGGGTTGGTACTGAAGCTTTCTTT	CASSLTGVGTEAFF
.	TRBV12-5	TRBJ1-1	.	TGTGCTAGTGCCAAATCGGGAGCCTCTCACACTGAAGCTTTCTTT	CASAKSGASHTEAFF
few	TRBV5-4	TRBJ2-7	TRBD1	TGTGCCAGCAGCCCAGGGGACAGGGGATTTTCCTACGAGCAGTACTTC	CASSPGDRGFSYEQYF
.	TRBV2	TRBJ1-5	.	TGTGCCAGCAGTCAAACAGGGCGCAATCAGCCCCAGCATTTT	CASSQTGRNQPQHF
.	TRBV15	TRBJ1-1	.	TGTGCCACCAGCAGAGATCTTCTGGGGCCGAGAGCTTTCTTT	CATSRDLLGPRAFF
.	TRBV7-3	TRBJ2-2	.	TGTGCCAGCAGCTCACCTGGACTTACCGGGGAGCTGTTTTTT	CASSSPGLTGELFF
.	TRBV10-3	TRBJ1-5	TRBD1	TGTGCCATCAGCGAGGACAGGGTAAGGGGGAGTCAGCCCCAGCATTTT	CAISEDRVRGSQPQHF
.	TRBV6-5	TRBJ2-4	.	TGTGCCAGCAGTCCCAGTCTAGCCAAAAACATTCAGTACTTC	CASSPSLAKNIQYF
.	TRBV9	TRBJ1-2	.	TGTGCCAGCAGCGTAGACTATAACTATGGCTACACCTTC	CASSVDYNYGYTF
.	TRBV19	TRBJ2-3	TRBD2	TGTGCCAGTAGTGCTAGCGGGGGCCCGACAGATACGCAGTATTTT	CASSASGGPTDTQYF
.	TRBV30	TRBJ2-2	TRBD2	TGTGCCGGGAGGGCTGGCGGGACTAGCGGGGTCTACACCGGGGAGCTGTTTTTT	CAGRAGGTSGVYTGELFF
.	TRBV5-1	TRBJ1-1	.	TGCGCCAGCAGAGGAGGACCTGAAGCTTTCTTT	CASRGGPEAFF
once	TRBV3-1/TRBV3-2	TRBJ1-2	TRBD1	TGTGCCAGCAGCCAAGAAGAGGACAGGTCGGGGCCCTATGGCTACACCTTC	CASSQEEDRSGPYGYTF
.	TRBV4-1	TRBJ2-5	TRBD2	TGCGCCAGCAGCCCGATTCGGAGCGGGGGATCTGGGACCCAGTACTTC	CASSPIRSGGSGTQYF
.	TRBV12-5	TRBJ1-1	TRBD1	TGTGCTAGTGGTTTGCCAGGGGGAGGAACTGAAGCTTTCTTT	CASGLPGGGTEAFF
.	TRBV5-1	TRBJ2-5	.	TGCGCCAGCAGCTCCGGGACTAGGGGGCGGCTGTGGTACTTC	CASSSGTRGRLWYF
.	TRBV6-5	TRBJ2-3	TRBD1	TGTGCCAGCAGCGGACAGGGCCGCCAAGATACGCAGTATTTT	CASSGQGRQDTQYF
once	TRBV5-1	TRBJ2-1	TRBD1	TGCGCCAGCAGCAGCGCCGGGACAGGGGTCAATGAGCAGTTCTTC	CASSSAGTGVNEQFF
.	TRBV5-1	TRBJ2-1	.	TGCGCCAGCAGCTTGGGGGCAGGGTACAATGAGCAGTTCTTC	CASSLGAGYNEQFF
.	TRBV6-5	TRBJ2-7	TRBD1	TGTGCCAGCAGTCCCGGGACAGGTAGCTACGAGCAGTACTTC	CASSPGTGSYEQYF
.	TRBV11-3	TRBJ1-1	.	TGTGCCAGCAGCTTGAGCAGGTCTACTGAAGCTTTCTTT	CASSLSRSTEAFF
.	TRBV6-5	TRBJ2-3	.	TGTGCCAGCACGACTACTAGGACAGATACGCAGTATTTT	CASTTTRTDTQYF
few	TRBV2	TRBJ1-1	TRBD1	TGTGCCAGCAGTGAATTAGGGACAGGGCCCACTGAAGCTTTCTTT	CASSELGTGPTEAFF
.	TRBV11-2	TRBJ2-7	.	TGTGCCAGCAGCTTAGATACAGGGCGCTCCTACGAGCAGTACTTC	CASSLDTGRSYEQYF
.	TRBV6-5	TRBJ1-1	.	TGTGCCAGCAGGACAGTCATGAACACTGAAGCTTTCTTT	CASRTVMNTEAFF
.	TRBV19	TRBJ1-5	TRBD1	TGTGCCAGTAGTCGAGGACAGGGGGCGGGCAATCAGCCCCAGCATTTT	CASSRGQGAGNQPQHF
.	TRBV5-1	TRBJ2-2	TRBD1	TGCGCCAGTCAGGAGCGACAGGGGGCGTCCGGGGAGCTGTTTTTT	CASQERQGASGELFF
.	TRBV5-4	TRBJ2-5	TRBD1	TGTGCCAGCAGCTGGGGTTCAGGGGGCAGTGAGACCCAGTACTTC	CASSWGSGGSETQYF
.	TRBV21-1	TRBJ2-7	.	TGTGCCAGCAGCAAAGCCGGACAGGGGAAGGATCCTGCCTACGAGCAGTACTTC	CASSKAGQGKDPAYEQYF
.	TRBV27	TRBJ1-5	.	TGTGCCAGCAGTTCTTTCAACGGTCAGCCCCAGCATTTT	CASSSFNGQPQHF
.	TRBV10-1	TRBJ2-1	.	TGCGCCAGCAGCCGGGACACCCTTTACAATGAGCAGTTCTTC	CASSRDTLYNEQFF
.	TRBV6-5	TRBJ2-7	.	TGTGCCAGCAGTTACCCGAGGGGGGGCGGCTACGAGCAGTACTTC	CASSYPRGGGYEQYF
.	TRBV7-2	TRBJ1-2	.	TGTGCCAGCAGCTTAGGGGGGCGGATTCGGACCAGTGGCTACACCTTC	CASSLGGRIRTSGYTF
.	TRBV9	TRBJ2-3	.	TGTGCCAGCAGCGCAGGAGATACGCAGTATTTT	CASSAGDTQYF
.	TRBV9	TRBJ1-3	.	TGTGCCAGCAGCGCTCGACAGGTCGGAGGAAACACCATATATTTT	CASSARQVGGNTIYF